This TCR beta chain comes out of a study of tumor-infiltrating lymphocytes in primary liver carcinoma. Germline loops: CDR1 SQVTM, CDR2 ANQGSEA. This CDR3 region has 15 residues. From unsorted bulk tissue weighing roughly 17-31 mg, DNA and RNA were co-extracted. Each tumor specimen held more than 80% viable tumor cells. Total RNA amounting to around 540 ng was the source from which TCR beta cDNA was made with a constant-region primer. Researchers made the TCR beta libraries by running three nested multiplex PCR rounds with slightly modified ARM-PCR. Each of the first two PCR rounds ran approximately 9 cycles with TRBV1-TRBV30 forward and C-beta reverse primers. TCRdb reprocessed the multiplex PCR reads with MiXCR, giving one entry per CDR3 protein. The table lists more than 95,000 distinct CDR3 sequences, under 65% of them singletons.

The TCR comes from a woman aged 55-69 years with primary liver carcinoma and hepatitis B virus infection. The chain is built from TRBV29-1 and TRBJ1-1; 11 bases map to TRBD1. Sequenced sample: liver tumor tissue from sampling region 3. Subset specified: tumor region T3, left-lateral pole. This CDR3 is CSVVGTGGLYAEAFF. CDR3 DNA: TGCAGTGTGGTAGGGACAGGGGGTTTGTACGCTGAAGCTTTCTTT.